The 8 T cell receptor beta chains listed next were all sequenced from one sample in a study of shared clonotypes between healthy human individuals. Sequencing was performed with immunoSEQ multiplex PCR; in TCRdb, only in-frame clones are kept and a portion is missing. Altogether 300,000 to 400,000 clones are present, about nine tenths being singletons, with the ten largest covering around 15%. The material sequenced was memory CD8+ T cells sorted from blood. Subset of the sample: CD45RO+ cells pooled with CCR7-negative TemRA cells. These receptor sequences come from a man younger than 35 in good health.

V gene TRBV2 combines with J gene TRBJ1-2; 11 bases map to TRBD1. The CDR3 is 14 residues long. Germline CDR1 is SNHLY and CDR2 is FYNNEI. The junction had 7 bases not matched to a gene; V was cut back by 6 bases and J by 7 bases. Here the CDR3 reads CASSSDRGLGGYTF. The CDR3 nucleotides are TGTGCCAGCAGCTCGGACAGGGGGCTAGGTGGCTACACCTTC. The entire variable domain, with the rest obtained from reference TRBV2 and TRBJ1-2, is as follows: EPEVTQTPSHQVTQMGQEVILRCVPISNHLYFYWYRQILGQKVEFLVSFYNNEISEKSEIFDDQFSVERPDGSNFTLKIRSTKLEDSAMYFCASSSDRGLGGYTFGSGTRLTVV.

This sequence joins TRBV7-8 and TRBJ2-5; a possible D gene is TRBD1 (6 bases). The germline CDR1 and CDR2 sequences are SGHVS and FQNEAQ. The V and J ends lost 5 bases and 1 base respectively, with 17 bases between them. This CDR3 contains 16 residues. DNA for the CDR3: TGTGCCAGCAGCCCCTACGCCTCGACAGGCCAAGAGACCCAGTACTTC. Its protein is CASSPYASTGQETQYF.

The chain couples TRBV9 to TRBJ1-1; 11 bases align to TRBD1. Germline lookup yields CDR1 SGDLS and CDR2 YYNGEE. The CDR3 is 15 residues long. Trimming cost V 0 bases and J 4 bases; bases outside gene matches: 2. DNA for the CDR3: TGTGCCAGCAGCGTAGCGGACAGGGGGCTCACTGAAGCTTTCTTT. Its protein is CASSVADRGLTEAFF.

The chain is built from TRBV10-1 and TRBJ2-3, with 8 positions matching TRBD1. V shed 3 bases and J 5 bases; nucleotides not matched to a gene: 7. The germline V gene encodes CDR1 WNHNN and CDR2 SYGVQD (reference sequence). CDR3 length equals 15 residues. In nucleotides, the CDR3 is TGCGCCAGCAGTGACAGGGGGCGTGGGATAGATACGCAGTATTTT. Its protein product is CASSDRGRGIDTQYF.

This chain uses TRBV5-6 with TRBJ1-1; TRBD1 aligns across 9 bases. After removal of 2 bases from V and 1 base from J, the junction contained 6 bases not matched to a gene. There are 16 residues in the CDR3. Germline V gene lookup returns CDR1 SGHDT and CDR2 YYEEEE. Written as DNA, the CDR3 is TGTGCCAGCAGCTTTATACAGGGGGCTAGGAACACTGAAGCTTTCTTT. Residues: CASSFIQGARNTEAFF. The variable domain in full, with the rest retrieved from reference TRBV5-6 and TRBJ1-1, is DAGVTQSPTHLIKTRGQQVTLRCSPKSGHDTVSWYQQALGQGPQFIFQYYEEEERQRGNFPDRFSGHQFPNYSSELNVNALLLGDSALYLCASSFIQGARNTEAFFGQGTRLTVV.

The rearrangement joins TRBV18 to TRBJ2-5, with no clear D. The V gene's germline CDR1 is KGHSH and CDR2 LQKENI. Trimming left V 5 bases short and J 5 bases short, with 15 bases between. The CDR3 contains 14 residues. The CDR3 loop is CASSAVDHRETQYF. The CDR3 DNA reads TGTGCCAGCTCAGCCGTGGACCACCGGGAGACCCAGTACTTC.

The V gene is TRBV14, the J gene TRBJ2-7, with a weak D call TRBD1 (6 bases). V was cut by 4 bases and J by 2 bases, with 15 bases left in between. Germline V gives CDR1 SGHDN, CDR2 FVKESK. This CDR3 contains 15 residues. The CDR3 sequence is CASSPPGHLTYEQYF. CDR3 bases: TGTGCCAGCAGCCCGCCGGGACACCTGACCTACGAGCAGTACTTC.

The chain carries TRBV21-1 and TRBJ2-1; the table's D call TRBD2 went unverified against the DNA. TRBV21-1 is designated a pseudogene. The CDR3 consists of 15 residues. DNA for the CDR3: TGTGCCAGCAGCGAAGAGCGGGGGGCCTACAATGAGCAGTTCTTC. Translating gives CASSEERGAYNEQFF.